The clone carrying this TCR beta chain was found a few times. Its target is unknown. Profiling relied on immunoSEQ multiplex PCR, and the TCRdb table lists in-frame clones only, not all of them. Captured here are roughly 32,000 clones, none seen once; the top ten comprise 3.5% to 5.5%. The data were taken from a study of T cell clonality in common variable immunodeficiency. Findings and limits, study-wide: Compared with controls, CVID subjects had fewer shared TCRbeta clones. Repertoire-complication correlations in CVID were limited by patient heterogeneity.

This receptor was obtained from a person aged 18-70 years in good health. The sequencing sample was made of peripheral blood mononuclear cells.

CDR3 DNA, as far as it was read: TGTGCCAGCTCACCACCCCTCGACAACAATGAG. Protein sequence: CASSPPLDNNE. Given in full, the CDR3 is CASSPPLDNNEQFF. The gene calls are TRBV18 and TRBJ2-1; no clear D gene. The read finishes 3 residues shy of the CDR3 end, and the germline J gene is used to complete it. Germline loops: CDR1 KGHSH, CDR2 LQKENI. The CDR3 extends over 14 amino acids. V was cut by 0 bases and J by 5 bases, with 8 bases left in between.